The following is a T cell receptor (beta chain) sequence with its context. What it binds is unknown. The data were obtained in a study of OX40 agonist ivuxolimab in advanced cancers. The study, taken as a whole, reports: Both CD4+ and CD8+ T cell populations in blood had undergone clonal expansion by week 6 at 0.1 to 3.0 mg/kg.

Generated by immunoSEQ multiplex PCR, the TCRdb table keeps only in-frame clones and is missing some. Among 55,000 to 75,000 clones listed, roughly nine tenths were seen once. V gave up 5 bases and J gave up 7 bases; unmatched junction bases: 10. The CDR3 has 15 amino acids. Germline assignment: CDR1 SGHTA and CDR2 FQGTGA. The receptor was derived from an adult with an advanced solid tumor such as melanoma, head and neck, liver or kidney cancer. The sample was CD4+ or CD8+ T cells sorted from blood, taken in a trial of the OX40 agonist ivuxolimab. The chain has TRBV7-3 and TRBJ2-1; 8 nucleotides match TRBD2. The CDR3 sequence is CASSVSGGPGNEQFF. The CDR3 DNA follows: TGTGCCAGCAGCGTTTCGGGGGGGCCCGGGAATGAGCAGTTCTTC. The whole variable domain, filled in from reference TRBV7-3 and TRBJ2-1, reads GAGVSQTPSNKVTEKGKYVELRCDPISGHTALYWYRQSLGQGPEFLIYFQGTGAADDSGLPNDRFFAVRPEGSVSTLKIQRTERGDSAVYLCASSVSGGPGNEQFFGPGTRLTVL.